One sample yielded the 7 T cell receptor beta chains listed below, sequenced in a study of cytomegalovirus exposure and HLA in healthy donors (dated by TCRdb to about 2017). The library was prepared using the immunoSEQ multiplex PCR assay. The multiplex PCR relied on a mix of 60 forward primers for TCR Vbeta segments and 13 reverse primers for TCR Jbeta segments. This is the immuneACCESS table as TCRdb keeps it, with only in-frame sequences that have V and J called. A part of the clones is gone; compared with another copy, unresolved V genes explain less than half, and the rest is unexplained. For this sample there are about 170,000 clones; over 60% appear just once. The ten largest clones represent about 2.3% of the sample. The sequencing input was PBMCs. The receptors come from a woman aged 45-65 years in good health and CMV-seronegative.

The chain employs TRBV11-3 and TRBJ2-7; 7 bases agree with TRBD1. The CDR3 has 14 residues. In germline, CDR1 is SGHNT, CDR2 YENEEA. Trimming cost V 5 bases and J 2 bases; bases outside gene matches: 6. The CDR3 is CASSPSGTAYEQYF. The DNA for the CDR3 is TGTGCCAGCAGCCCCTCCGGGACAGCCTACGAGCAGTACTTC.

This CDR3 reads CASRTGTAGELFF. CDR3 bases: TGTGCCAGCAGGACAGGGACCGCCGGGGAGCTGTTTTTT. This rearrangement joins TRBV7-3 to TRBJ2-2; 7 bases line up with TRBD1. The CDR3 is made up of 13 amino acids. From germline, CDR1 is SGHTA and CDR2 FQGTGA. Trimming cost V 6 bases and J 6 bases; bases outside gene matches: 4.

The genes are TRBV28 and TRBJ1-5; TRBD1 matches 11 bases. With V trimmed by 5 bases and J by 2 bases, 2 bases remained unmatched. The CDR3 contains 15 residues. The germline V gene encodes CDR1 MDHEN and CDR2 SYDVKM. The CDR3 bases are TGTGCCAGCAGTGGACAGGGGGCCGGCAATCAGCCCCAGCATTTT. This gives the protein CASSGQGAGNQPQHF. Based on the CDR3 plus reference TRBV28 and TRBJ1-5, the full variable domain is DVKVTQSSRYLVKRTGEKVFLECVQDMDHENMFWYRQDPGLGLRLIYFSYDVKMKEKGDIPEGYSVSREKKERFSLILESASTNQTSMYLCASSGQGAGNQPQHFGDGTRLSIL.

V and J are TRBV5-1 and TRBJ1-1; D call uncertain. Trimming stripped 4 bases from V and 1 base from J, with 11 bases between. CDR3 length: 14 amino acids. Germline loops: CDR1 SGHRS, CDR2 YFSETQ. CDR3 sequence: CASSLDGGNTEAFF. The DNA for the CDR3 is TGCGCCAGCAGCCTGGATGGAGGGAACACTGAAGCTTTCTTT.

This clone was detected once. The rearrangement links TRBV6-1 to TRBJ2-3; possible D gene TRBD1, 5 bases. Germline V gene lookup returns CDR1 MNHNS and CDR2 SASEGT. Trimming took off 7 bases at V and 0 bases at J, with 14 bases between the two ends. This CDR3 is built from 15 residues. The CDR3 DNA sequence: TGTGCCAGCAACTTACAGGTTCCTAGCACAGATACGCAGTATTTT. Residues: CASNLQVPSTDTQYF.

Regarding this clone: At one boundary the junction diverges from the germline segment, which might be a read error. The gene calls are TRBV6-5 and TRBJ1-2; the match to TRBD1 covers 7 bases. The CDR3 has 13 amino acids. CDR1 MNHEY and CDR2 SVGAGI come from the germline V gene. DNA of the CDR3: TGTGCCAGCAGTAACTCGGGACAGTTTGGCTACACCTTC. Translating gives CASSNSGQFGYTF.

The chain joins TRBV7-3 to TRBJ2-2, with D hard to call. The V end was cut by 1 base, the J end by 6 bases, with 9 bases between. The CDR3 sequence is 14 residues long. Germline V gene lookup returns CDR1 SGHTA and CDR2 FQGTGA. CDR3 sequence reads: CASSLIADPGELFF. In DNA, the CDR3 is TGTGCCAGCAGCTTAATAGCAGACCCCGGGGAGCTGTTTTTT.